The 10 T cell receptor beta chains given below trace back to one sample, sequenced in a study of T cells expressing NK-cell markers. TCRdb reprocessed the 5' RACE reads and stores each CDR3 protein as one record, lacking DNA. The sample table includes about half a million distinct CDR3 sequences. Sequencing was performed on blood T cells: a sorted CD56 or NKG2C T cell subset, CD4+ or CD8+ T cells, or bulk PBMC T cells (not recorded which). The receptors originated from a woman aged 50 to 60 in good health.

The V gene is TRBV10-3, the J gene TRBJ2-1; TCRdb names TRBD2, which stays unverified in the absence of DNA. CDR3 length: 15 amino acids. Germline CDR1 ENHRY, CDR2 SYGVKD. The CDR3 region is CAISFLAGAVHEQFF.

The CDR3: CASSLVGETTDTQYF. The rearrangement joins TRBV5-5 to TRBJ2-3. There are 15 residues in the CDR3. The germline CDR1 and CDR2 sequences are SGHKS and YYEKEE (reference sequence).

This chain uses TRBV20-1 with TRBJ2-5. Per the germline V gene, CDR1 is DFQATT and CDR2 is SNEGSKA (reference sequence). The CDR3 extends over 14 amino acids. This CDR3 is CSARILQNQETQYF.

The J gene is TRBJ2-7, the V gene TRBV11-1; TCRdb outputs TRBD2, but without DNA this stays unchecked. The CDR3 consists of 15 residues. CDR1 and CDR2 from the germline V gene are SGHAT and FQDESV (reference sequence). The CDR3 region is CASSTPSGRAYEQYF.

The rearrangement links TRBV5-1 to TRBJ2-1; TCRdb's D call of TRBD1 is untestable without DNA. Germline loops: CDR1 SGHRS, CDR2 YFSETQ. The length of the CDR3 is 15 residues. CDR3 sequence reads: CASSYRQGAYNEQFF.

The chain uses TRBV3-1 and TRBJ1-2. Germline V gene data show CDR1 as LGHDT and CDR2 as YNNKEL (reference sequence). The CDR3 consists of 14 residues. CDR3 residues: CASSQGRGSYGYTF. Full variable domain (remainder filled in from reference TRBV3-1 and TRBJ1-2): DTAVSQTPKYLVTQMGNDKSIKCEQNLGHDTMYWYKQDSKKFLKIMFSYNNKELIINETVPNRFSPKSPDKAHLNLHINSLELGDSAVYFCASSQGRGSYGYTFGSGTRLTVV.

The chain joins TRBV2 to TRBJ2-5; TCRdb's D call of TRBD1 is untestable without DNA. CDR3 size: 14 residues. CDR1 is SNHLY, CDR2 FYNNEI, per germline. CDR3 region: CASSNSGVGGTQYF.

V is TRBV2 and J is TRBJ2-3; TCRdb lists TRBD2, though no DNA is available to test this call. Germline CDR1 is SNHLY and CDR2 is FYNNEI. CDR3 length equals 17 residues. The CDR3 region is CASSEARTSGGGDTQYF.

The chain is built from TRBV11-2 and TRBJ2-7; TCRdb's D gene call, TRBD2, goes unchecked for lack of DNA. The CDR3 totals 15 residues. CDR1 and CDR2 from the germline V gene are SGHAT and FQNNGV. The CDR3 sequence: CASSLAPVASYEQYF.

The CDR3 loop is CASSSTGSTNEKLFF. The V and J genes are TRBV7-8 and TRBJ1-4; TCRdb indicates TRBD1, and absent DNA this call remains unverified. The CDR3 extends over 15 amino acids. CDR1 and CDR2 from the germline V gene are SGHVS and FQNEAQ.